This passage covers 31 T cell receptor beta chains from one sample sequenced in a study of tissue T cells after allogeneic stem cell transplantation. Generated by immunoSEQ multiplex PCR, the TCRdb table keeps only in-frame clones and is missing some. Of 5,500 to 7,500 clones in the sample, approximately 35% were seen once. The time point here: mouse harvest day 14 after allogeneic transplant. Mouse grafts combined 10^7 T-cell-depleted bone marrow cells with 10^6 splenic CD5+ T cells. The specimen sequenced was skin. The receptors derive from a female BALB/c mouse given C57BL/6 T cells with graft-versus-host disease after an allogeneic hematopoietic cell transplant.

This clone has a handful of counts. Genes and germline come from the mouse. The sample has other DNA sequences that encode this CDR3 too. CDR3 DNA (partial): TGTGCCAGCAGCCCGGGGGGCTATGAACAGTAC. Amino acids: CASSPGGYEQY. The full CDR3 sequence reads CASSPGGYEQYF. This chain joins TRBV3 and TRBJ2-7, with D maybe TRBD2 (6 bases). The CDR3 end is not reached by the read, which stops 1 residue before it; the germline J gene fills it in. V lost 5 bases and J 3 bases, leaving 8 bases between the germline ends. Germline V CDR1 and CDR2: SNHLY, FYNGKV (reference sequence). CDR3 length: 12 residues.

In its sample, this clone is medium-sized. Genes here carry mouse names. The CDR3 end is not reached by the read, which stops 1 residue before it; the germline J gene fills it in. J is TRBJ2-2 and V is TRBV26; a possible D gene is TRBD1 (5 bases). This CDR3 spans 15 amino acids. Germline loops: CDR1 KGHPV, CDR2 FQNQEV (reference sequence). V lost 6 bases and J 0 bases, leaving 11 bases between the germline ends. Incomplete CDR3 DNA: TGTGCCAGCAGCCCTTGGACAACAAACACCGGGCAGCTCTAC. The encoded protein is CASSPWTTNTGQLY. The complete CDR3 sequence is CASSPWTTNTGQLYF.

This clone is medium-sized in the sample. Gene and germline names: mouse. The sequence runs out 1 residue before the end of the CDR3; the remainder is reconstructed from the germline J gene. V and J are TRBV24 and TRBJ2-7; maybe TRBD1 (7 bases). The ends were cut back, 0 bases at V and 7 bases at J, with 13 bases in the middle. This CDR3 has 14 residues. CDR1 is KGHTA and CDR2 is FRNEEI in the germline V gene. The sequenced part of the CDR3 DNA is TGTGCCAGCAGTCTGTATGAAAGGGGGCGAGAACAGTAC. The encoded protein is CASSLYERGREQY. The whole CDR3 protein is CASSLYERGREQYF.

This clone was seen a few times. Gene names refer to mouse genes. The read terminates 1 residue ahead of where the CDR3 ends, so the germline J gene completes it. The rearrangement links TRBV5 to TRBJ2-1; D assignment may be TRBD1 or TRBD2 (6 bases each). Germline V gene lookup returns CDR1 LGHNA and CDR2 YNLKQL (reference sequence). V was pared by 0 bases and J by 5 bases, with 11 bases between. The CDR3 has 15 amino acids. CDR3 in amino acids: CASSQEGALDAEQFF. The sequenced part of the CDR3 DNA is TGTGCCAGCAGCCAAGAGGGGGCGCTAGATGCTGAGCAGTTC.

Notes on this clone: Here the gene names and germline are mouse. The read gets to within 1 residue of the CDR3 end, and the germline J gene fills in the rest. V and J are TRBV4 and TRBJ2-5; 9 nucleotides match TRBD2. This CDR3 spans 14 amino acids. Germline V gives CDR1 LGHDT, CDR2 YNNKQL (reference sequence). Losses at the gene ends were 4 bases for V and 4 bases for J; bases not matched to a gene: 3. The CDR3 loop is CASSSGTGKDTQYF. The CDR3 bases that were read are TGTGCCAGCAGCTCCGGGACTGGGAAAGACACCCAGTAC.

In the case of this clone: Gene names are mouse gene names. The missing CDR3 end, 1 residue past where the read stops, is filled in from the germline J gene. V gene TRBV26 combines with J gene TRBJ2-7; 12 positions agree with TRBD2. The J segment lost 4 bases and the V segment lost 4 bases, leaving 5 bases of the junction unmatched. Germline CDR1 KGHPV, CDR2 FQNQEV (reference sequence). The CDR3 is made up of 15 amino acids. Incomplete CDR3 DNA: TGTGCCAGCAGTCGCGGACTGGGGGGGGTTTATGAACAGTAC. Protein product: CASSRGLGGVYEQY. The CDR3 in its entirety is CASSRGLGGVYEQYF.

By share, this clone ranks as medium-sized (0.01 to 0.1%). Genes and germline come from the mouse. The read is 1 residue too short to cover the CDR3 end, so that end is filled in from the germline J gene. The rearrangement joins TRBV23 to TRBJ1-1; the table's D call, TRBD1, has no DNA check behind it. This CDR3 contains 14 residues. CDR1 is KGHTA and CDR2 is FQNQQP in the germline V gene. The covered CDR3 bases are TGCTCCAGCAGTCAATCGGGACAGAACACAGAAGTCTTC. Amino acid sequence: CSSSQSGQNTEVF. The CDR3 in its entirety is CSSSQSGQNTEVFF.

With regard to this clone: Mouse names are used for the genes. The CDR3 is cut off 1 residue early in the read; its end comes from the germline J gene. The V call is TRBV26, the J call TRBJ1-1; D possibly corresponds to TRBD1 (6 bases). This CDR3 has 13 amino acids. V was trimmed by 5 bases and J by 3 bases, leaving 10 bases between them. CDR1 and CDR2 from the germline V gene are KGHPV and FQNQEV (reference sequence). The sequenced part of the CDR3 DNA is TGTGCCAGCAGTTTGGGACATTACACAGAAGTCTTC. Its protein product is CASSLGHYTEVF. The whole CDR3 sequence reads CASSLGHYTEVFF.

A note on this clone: Mouse germline and gene names are used. The CDR3 goes on 1 residue after the read ends, and that part is filled in from the germline J gene. The chain links TRBV19 to TRBJ1-5, with a tentative D call TRBD1 (5 bases). Trimming pared 2 bases from V and 6 bases from J, leaving 12 bases between. This CDR3 has 14 residues. Germline V CDR1 and CDR2: FNHDT, SITEND (reference sequence). The DNA read from the CDR3 is TGTGCCAGCAGTATCTCTCGACAGATCCAGGCTCCGCTT. Its translation: CASSISRQIQAPL. The full CDR3 is CASSISRQIQAPLF.

Worth noting for this clone: Gene names denote mouse genes. Sequencing ends 1 residue short of the CDR3 end; the germline J gene provides the rest. The chain links TRBV26 to TRBJ1-1; 7 positions match TRBD1. Germline values: CDR1 KGHPV, CDR2 FQNQEV (reference sequence). The CDR3 sequence is 14 residues long. J lost 4 bases, V lost 0 bases, and 2 bases had no gene match. The CDR3 DNA, read in part, is TGTGCCAGCAGTCTGTCAAGGGGGCCCACAGAAGTCTTC. This translates into CASSLSRGPTEVF. The full CDR3 reads CASSLSRGPTEVFF.

About this clone: Gene names are the mouse ones. The read halts 1 residue ahead of the CDR3 end, with the missing end drawn from the germline J gene. The chain has TRBV29 and TRBJ2-2; maybe TRBD1 (5 bases). The CDR3 covers 14 residues. V lost 8 bases and J lost 2, with 12 bases in between. Looked up from germline, CDR1 is MSHET and CDR2 is SYDVDS. Here the CDR3 reads CASGGEGNTGQLYF. The part of the CDR3 DNA that was read is TGTGCTAGCGGAGGGGAAGGCAACACCGGGCAGCTCTAC.

As to this clone: The genes are named according to mouse. The CDR3 end falls 1 residue outside the read, so it is completed with the germline J gene. The chain is built from TRBV3 and TRBJ2-7, with 8 bases that match TRBD2. CDR3 length: 15 residues. V lost 2 bases and J lost 0; bases outside the gene matches: 3. Per the germline V gene, CDR1 is SNHLY and CDR2 is FYNGKV (reference sequence). The DNA read from the CDR3 is TGTGCCAGCAGCTTATCTGGGGGGACCTCCTATGAACAGTAC. Encoded protein: CASSLSGGTSYEQY. The CDR3 reads in full as CASSLSGGTSYEQYF.

Concerning this clone itself: Gene and germline names: mouse. Sequencing ends 1 residue short of the CDR3 end; the germline J gene provides the rest. V and J are TRBV12-2 and TRBJ2-5, with TRBD2 matching over 11 bases. The germline CDR1 and CDR2 sequences are SGHLS and HYDKME. Unmatched junction bases numbered 4, after V lost 4 bases and J lost 2 bases. CDR3 size: 15 residues. The CDR3 DNA, read in part, is TGTGCCAGCTCCCTCGACTGGGGGGGCCAAGACACCCAGTAC. Residues: CASSLDWGGQDTQY. The whole CDR3 sequence reads CASSLDWGGQDTQYF.

Comment on this clone: The genes are named according to mouse. The CDR3 bases that were read are TGTGCCTGGAGTCTCGACTGGGGGGCGAGCTCCTATGAACAGTAC. Encoded protein: CAWSLDWGASSYEQY. The whole CDR3 is CAWSLDWGASSYEQYF. This rearrangement joins TRBV31 to TRBJ2-7, with 10 bases identical to TRBD2. With the read ending 1 residue before the CDR3 end, the germline J gene is used to fill in that end. The CDR3 covers 16 residues. V shed 0 bases, J shed 0 bases, and the junction held 5 bases outside the gene matches. Germline CDR1 and CDR2: GKSSPN and SITVG.

This clone is medium-sized within its sample. Mouse gene names apply. The CDR3 goes on 1 residue after the read ends, and that part is filled in from the germline J gene. The genes are TRBV15 and TRBJ2-1, with D possibly being TRBD1 (5 bases). Trimming shortened V by 6 bases and J by 3 bases, and 6 bases separated the two germline ends. The germline V gene encodes CDR1 SGHND and CDR2 FRSKSL. CDR3 length: 12 residues. CDR3 residues: CASRDIYAEQFF. The covered CDR3 bases are TGTGCCAGCAGGGACATCTATGCTGAGCAGTTC. Complete variable domain (other parts from reference TRBV15 and TRBJ2-1): DAGVTQTPRHEVAEKGQTIILKCEPVSGHNDLFWYRQTKIQGLELLSYFRSKSLMEDGGAFKDRFKAEMLNSSFSTLKIQPTEPKDSAVYLCASRDIYAEQFFGPGTRLTVL.

This clone was detected a few times. Each gene name is a mouse one. The read ends 1 residue early relative to the CDR3; the germline J gene fills the gap. The rearrangement links TRBV26 to TRBJ2-7, with TRBD1 identical over 9 bases. The germline V gene encodes CDR1 KGHPV and CDR2 FQNQEV (reference sequence). The ends lost 0 bases at V and 6 bases at J; junction bases unmatched: 0. The CDR3 totals 13 residues. CDR3 sequence: CASSLSTGGEQYF. The CDR3 DNA, read in part, is TGTGCCAGCAGTCTGTCGACAGGGGGTGAACAGTAC.

This clone qualifies as medium-sized (0.01 to 0.1%). Germline and genes here are mouse. Sequencing ends 1 residue short of the CDR3 end; the germline J gene provides the rest. This chain links TRBV23 with TRBJ2-3. Germline values: CDR1 KGHTA, CDR2 FQNQQP. CDR3 length: 14 residues. The sequenced part of the CDR3 DNA is TGCTCCAGCAGTCAGGGCTGGAGTGCAGAAACGCTGTAT. Protein product: CSSSQGWSAETLY. The entire CDR3 reads CSSSQGWSAETLYF.

This clone came up a few times. Gene and germline names: mouse. The read ends 1 residue before the CDR3 terminus; that terminus is restored from the germline J gene. V and J are TRBV26 and TRBJ2-7; 10 nucleotides line up with TRBD1. Germline-derived CDR1 and CDR2 are KGHPV and FQNQEV (reference sequence). This CDR3 has 14 residues. After removal of 4 bases from V and 6 bases from J, the junction contained 6 bases not matched to a gene. The DNA read from the CDR3 is TGTGCCAGCAGTCGTCCCGGGACAGGGGTTGAACAGTAC. Its translation is CASSRPGTGVEQY. The full CDR3 protein reads CASSRPGTGVEQYF.

This clone was detected a few times. Mouse gene names apply. The observed sequence ends 1 residue before the CDR3 terminus, with the missing tail filled in from the germline J gene. V is TRBV23 and J is TRBJ2-7; the listed D gene, TRBD2, was not tested against the DNA. Germline CDR1 is KGHTA and CDR2 is FQNQQP. The CDR3 is made up of 13 amino acids. The CDR3 DNA, read in part, is TGCTCCAGCAGTCAATCTACTGGGGGGCGACAGTAC. It yields the protein CSSSQSTGGRQY. The whole CDR3 protein reads CSSSQSTGGRQYF.

This clone showed up just a few times. The germline and genes are mouse ones. The CDR3 end is not reached by the read, which stops 1 residue before it; the germline J gene fills it in. The chain couples TRBV23 to TRBJ1-1; the table's D call, TRBD1, was not checked against the DNA. The CDR3 has 13 residues. Germline CDR1 reads KGHTA; CDR2 reads FQNQQP. Partial CDR3 DNA: TGCTCCAGCAGTCAACAGGGCGGCACAGAAGTCTTC. Protein sequence: CSSSQQGGTEVF. The whole CDR3 protein reads CSSSQQGGTEVFF.

Details on this clone: Gene names and germline refer to mouse. The read ends 1 residue before the CDR3 terminus; that terminus is restored from the germline J gene. The V gene is TRBV26, the J gene TRBJ2-5, with 8 positions matching TRBD1. The CDR3 loop spans 13 amino acids. Germline V lookup: CDR1 KGHPV, CDR2 FQNQEV (reference sequence). V was pared by 2 bases and J by 6 bases, with 1 base of the junction left unmatched. Partial CDR3 DNA: TGTGCCAGCAGTCTGGGGGACAGGGACACCCAGTAC. It yields the protein CASSLGDRDTQY. The whole CDR3 reads CASSLGDRDTQYF.

This clone is classed as medium-sized. Mouse gene names and germline throughout. The read halts 1 residue ahead of the CDR3 end, with the missing end drawn from the germline J gene. The chain recombines TRBV29 with TRBJ1-1, with a possible D match to TRBD1 (5 bases). CDR1 and CDR2 from the germline V gene are MSHET and SYDVDS. This CDR3 is built from 13 residues. V gave up 6 bases and J gave up 0 bases, with 8 bases separating them. The DNA read from the CDR3 is TGTGCTAGCAGCCAGGGACAGAACACAGAAGTCTTC. It translates to CASSQGQNTEVF. The entire CDR3 sequence reads CASSQGQNTEVFF.

This clone is medium-sized (0.01 to 0.1%) by share. Gene names are the mouse ones. The sequenced fragment ends 1 residue before the CDR3 boundary, so the rest is inferred from the germline J gene. V gene TRBV26 combines with J gene TRBJ1-3; maybe TRBD1 (6 bases). Germline V gene sequence: CDR1 KGHPV, CDR2 FQNQEV (reference sequence). The CDR3 contains 15 residues. V was trimmed by 6 bases and J by 0 bases, leaving 12 bases between them. This chain's CDR3 is CASSQGQNSGNTLYF. CDR3 bases read: TGTGCCAGCAGCCAGGGACAAAATTCTGGAAATACGCTCTAT. The full variable domain, rest sourced from reference TRBV26 and TRBJ1-3, is NSKVIQTPRYLVKGQGQKAKMRCIPEKGHPVVFWYQQNKNNEFKFLINFQNQEVLQQIDMTEKRFSAECPSNSPCSLEIQSSEAGDSALYLCASSQGQNSGNTLYFGEGSRLIVV.

Notes on this clone: These gene names are mouse names. Read data end 1 residue before the CDR3 end; the end is taken from the germline J gene. The chain links TRBV16 to TRBJ1-1; D perhaps matches TRBD1 (5 bases). Per the germline V gene, CDR1 is SGHSA and CDR2 is FRNQAP. The CDR3 is made up of 12 amino acids. Trimming stripped 2 bases from V and 7 bases from J, with 8 bases between. The chain's CDR3 is CASSLPGQEVFF. The DNA read from the CDR3 is TGTGCAAGCAGCTTACCAGGGCAAGAAGTCTTC.

About this clone: Mouse gene names apply. The missing CDR3 end, 1 residue past where the read stops, is filled in from the germline J gene. The chain joins TRBV24 to TRBJ2-7; TRBD1 is a possible D gene (5 bases). This CDR3 region has 12 residues. Trimming took 2 bases from V and 4 from J, leaving 6 bases between them. Germline CDR1 KGHTA, CDR2 FRNEEI. Partial CDR3 DNA: TGTGCCAGCAGTCTGGGACATTATGAACAGTAC. It specifies CASSLGHYEQY. The full CDR3 reads CASSLGHYEQYF.

With regard to this clone: Germline and genes here are mouse. The observed sequence ends 1 residue before the CDR3 terminus, with the missing tail filled in from the germline J gene. The rearrangement uses TRBV1 and TRBJ2-7; 8 bases match TRBD1. CDR3 length: 14 amino acids. The J segment lost 2 bases and the V segment lost 4 bases, leaving 4 bases of the junction unmatched. CDR1 and CDR2 from the germline V gene are NSQYPW and LRSPGD (reference sequence). Partial CDR3 DNA: TGCACCTGCAGTGTAGGACAGGGCACCTATGAACAGTAC. It translates to CTCSVGQGTYEQY. The whole CDR3 sequence is CTCSVGQGTYEQYF.

A few counts support this clone. All gene names here are mouse names. The read falls 1 residue short of the CDR3 end, and the missing part is taken from the germline J gene. This rearrangement joins TRBV23 to TRBJ2-5. This CDR3 region has 13 residues. CDR1 is KGHTA and CDR2 is FQNQQP in the germline V gene. The CDR3 sequence is CSSSQLGQDTQYF. The covered CDR3 bases are TGCTCCAGCAGTCAACTCGGCCAAGACACCCAGTAC.

As concerns this clone: Mouse names are used for the genes. Read data end 1 residue before the CDR3 end; the end is taken from the germline J gene. The V and J genes are TRBV26 and TRBJ2-2; 10 bases line up with TRBD2. The germline V gene has CDR1 KGHPV and CDR2 FQNQEV (reference sequence). V lost 5 bases to trimming and J lost 2 bases; unmatched junction nucleotides: 2. This CDR3 has 15 residues. The part of the CDR3 DNA that was read is TGTGCCAGCAGTACGACTGGGGGGAACACCGGGCAGCTCTAC. Translation: CASSTTGGNTGQLY. The full CDR3 protein reads CASSTTGGNTGQLYF.

In the case of this clone: The gene names given are mouse names. Read coverage stops 1 residue before the CDR3 terminus; the germline J gene supplies the remainder. V gene TRBV3 combines with J gene TRBJ1-2, with unresolved D. CDR3 size: 12 residues. CDR1 and CDR2 from the germline V gene are SNHLY and FYNGKV (reference sequence). Trimming took 4 bases from V and 0 from J, leaving 3 bases between them. The CDR3 sequence is CASSSANSDYTF. The DNA read from the CDR3 is TGTGCCAGCAGCTCAGCAAACTCCGACTACACC.

A word on this clone: The genes are named according to mouse. From the germline J gene comes the end of the CDR3, since the read stops 1 residue before it. This chain links TRBV31 with TRBJ1-3; the D is unclear. The V end lost 0 bases, the J end lost 0 bases, and 6 bases lay between the germline ends. The CDR3 totals 14 residues. CDR1 is GKSSPN and CDR2 is SITVG in the germline V gene. The CDR3 here is CAWSLRVSGNTLYF. Incomplete CDR3 DNA: TGTGCCTGGAGTCTGAGGGTTTCTGGAAATACGCTCTAT.

The table lists this clone with a few counts. Germline and genes: mouse. The CDR3 is cut off 1 residue early in the read; its end comes from the germline J gene. The same CDR3 can be traced to other DNA sequences in this sample. This sequence joins TRBV26 and TRBJ1-6; D is possibly TRBD1 (5 bases). TRBJ1-6 counts as an open reading frame of uncertain function. Germline CDR1 and CDR2: KGHPV and FQNQEV (reference sequence). With 4 bases removed from V and 4 bases from J, the gap between germline ends came to 8 bases. The CDR3 consists of 14 residues. CDR3 region: CASSPGQYNSPLYF. The CDR3 bases that were read are TGTGCCAGCAGTCCCGGACAATATAATTCGCCCCTCTAC.